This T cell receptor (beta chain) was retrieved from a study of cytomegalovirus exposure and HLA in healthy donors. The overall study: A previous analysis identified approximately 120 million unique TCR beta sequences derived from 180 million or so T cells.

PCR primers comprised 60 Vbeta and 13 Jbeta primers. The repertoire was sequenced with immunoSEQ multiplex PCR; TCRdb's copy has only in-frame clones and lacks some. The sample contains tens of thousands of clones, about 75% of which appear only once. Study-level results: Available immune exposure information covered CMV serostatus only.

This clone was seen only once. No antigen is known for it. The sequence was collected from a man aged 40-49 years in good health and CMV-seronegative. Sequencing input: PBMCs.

For the CDR3, the DNA is TGTGCCAGCAGCTTAGATCTAGCGGGGGGGCATGGAAACATTCAGTACTTC. Protein: CASSLDLAGGHGNIQYF. The gene calls are TRBV7-2 and TRBJ2-4; TRBD2 agrees at 12 bases. The CDR3 totals 17 residues. From germline, CDR1 is SGHTA and CDR2 FQGNSA. J gave up 6 bases and V 1 base, and 7 bases lay outside the gene matches. Full variable domain (rest looked up from reference TRBV7-2 and TRBJ2-4): GAGVSQSPSNKVTEKGKDVELRCDPISGHTALYWYRQSLGQGLEFLIYFQGNSAPDKSGLPSDRFSAERTGGSVSTLTIQRTQQEDSAVYLCASSLDLAGGHGNIQYFGAGTRLSVL.